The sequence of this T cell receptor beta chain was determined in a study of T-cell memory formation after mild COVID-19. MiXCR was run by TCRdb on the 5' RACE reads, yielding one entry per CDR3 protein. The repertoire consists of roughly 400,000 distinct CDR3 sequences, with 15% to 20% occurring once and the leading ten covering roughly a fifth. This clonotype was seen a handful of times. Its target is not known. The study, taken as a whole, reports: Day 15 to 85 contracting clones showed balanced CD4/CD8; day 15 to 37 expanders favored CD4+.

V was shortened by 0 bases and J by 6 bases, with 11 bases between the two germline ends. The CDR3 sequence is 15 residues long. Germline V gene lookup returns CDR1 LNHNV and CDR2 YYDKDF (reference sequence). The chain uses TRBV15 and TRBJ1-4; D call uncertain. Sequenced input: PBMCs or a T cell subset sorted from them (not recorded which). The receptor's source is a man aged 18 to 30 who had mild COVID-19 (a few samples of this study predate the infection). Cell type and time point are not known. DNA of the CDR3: TGTGCCACCAGCAGAGAAAAGGGCTTCGATGAAAAACTGTTTTTT. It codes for CATSREKGFDEKLFF.